Listed below are T cell receptor beta chains from one sample, sequenced in a study of shared clonotypes between healthy human individuals. Sequenced by immunoSEQ multiplex PCR; TCRdb stores in-frame clones only, minus some. The profile shows approximately 2.5 million clones, more than 85% of them singletons. Input material: naive CD4+ T cells from PBMCs. The receptors derive from a man aged 18-30 years in good health. Some clones in this sample may be carry-over from other donors' samples. Each CDR3 is given without its conserved first and last residue. D genes are given only for firm matches.

CDR3aa | d_gene | v_gene
ASSGAPGTNTDTQY | NA | TRBV5-1
ATAVVSNQPQH | NA | TRBV27
ASSYQVPHTDTQY | NA | TRBV7-9
ASSARDRGREKLF | TRBD1 | TRBV7-2
ASRETGANTGELF | TRBD1 | TRBV2
ASSGLFMNTEAF | NA | TRBV2
ASSYGENEQF | NA | TRBV6-6
ASTPDVYSGANVLT | NA | TRBV2
ASSLGGTGKNTQY | TRBD1 | TRBV5-1
ASSADNYGYT | NA | TRBV9
ATSRGLTGRNTEAF | TRBD1 | TRBV15
ASGRLAETNEQF | TRBD2 | TRBV5-1
ASSLADRDVTDTQY | TRBD1 | TRBV5-1